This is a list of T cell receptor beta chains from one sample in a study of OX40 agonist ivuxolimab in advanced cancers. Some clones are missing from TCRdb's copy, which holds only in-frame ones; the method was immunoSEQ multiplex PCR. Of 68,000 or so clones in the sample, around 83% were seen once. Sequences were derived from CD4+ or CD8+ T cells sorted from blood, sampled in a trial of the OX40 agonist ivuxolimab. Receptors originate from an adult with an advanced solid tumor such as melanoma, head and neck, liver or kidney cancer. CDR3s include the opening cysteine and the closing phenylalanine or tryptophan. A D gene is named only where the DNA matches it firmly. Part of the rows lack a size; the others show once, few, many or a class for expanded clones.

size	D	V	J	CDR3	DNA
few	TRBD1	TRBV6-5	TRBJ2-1	CASSLFGTGGREQFF	TGTGCCAGCAGTCTCTTCGGGACAGGGGGCAGGGAGCAGTTCTTC
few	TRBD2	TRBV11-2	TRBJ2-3	CASSSRAGGSTDTQYF	TGTGCCAGCAGCTCGAGAGCGGGGGGATCCACAGATACGCAGTATTTT
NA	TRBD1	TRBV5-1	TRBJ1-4	CASSLAGRGVDEKLFF	TGCGCCAGCAGCTTGGCGGGCAGGGGGGTAGATGAAAAACTGTTTTTT
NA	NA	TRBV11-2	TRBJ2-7	CASSPSPSPSYEQYF	TGTGCCAGCAGCCCTTCACCTAGCCCCTCCTACGAGCAGTACTTC
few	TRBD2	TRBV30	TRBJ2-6	CAWSKRGAGANVLTF	TGTGCCTGGAGTAAGCGGGGGGCTGGGGCCAACGTCCTGACTTTC
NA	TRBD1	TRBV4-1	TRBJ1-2	CASSHGTGVRGYTF	TGCGCCAGCAGCCACGGGACAGGGGTAAGAGGCTACACCTTC
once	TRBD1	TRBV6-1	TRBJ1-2	CASSVGQGAIYGYTF	TGTGCCAGCAGTGTGGGGCAGGGGGCGATCTATGGCTACACCTTC
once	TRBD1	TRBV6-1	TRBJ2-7	CAVKGDRGSYEQYF	TGTGCCGTTAAAGGGGACAGGGGATCCTACGAGCAGTACTTC
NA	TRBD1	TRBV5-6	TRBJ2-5	CASSTIPSGGWETQYF	TGTGCCAGCAGCACCATACCCTCAGGGGGCTGGGAGACCCAGTACTTC
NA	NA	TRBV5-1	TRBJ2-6	CASSLGTETGANVLTF	TGCGCCAGCAGCTTGGGGACAGAGACTGGGGCCAACGTCCTGACTTTC
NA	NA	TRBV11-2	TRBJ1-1	CASRLGPGSEAFF	TGTGCCAGCAGACTAGGGCCCGGCTCTGAAGCTTTCTTT
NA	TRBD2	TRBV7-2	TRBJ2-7	CASSLYGLAGVWEQYF	TGTGCCAGCAGCTTATATGGTCTAGCGGGGGTGTGGGAGCAGTACTTC
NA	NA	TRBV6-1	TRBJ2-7	CASRDGIQSTYEQYF	TGTGCCAGCAGAGACGGCATTCAATCCACCTACGAGCAGTACTTC
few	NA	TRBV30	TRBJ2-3	CAWSLRAMGGPQYF	TGTGCCTGGAGTCTGCGCGCCATGGGAGGTCCGCAGTATTTT
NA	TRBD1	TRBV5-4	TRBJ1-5	CASSSGQSNQPQHF	TGTGCCAGCAGCTCGGGACAGAGCAATCAGCCCCAGCATTTT
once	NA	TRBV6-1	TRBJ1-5	CASSPRGGQPQHF	TGTGCCAGCAGTCCCCGAGGGGGTCAGCCCCAGCATTTT
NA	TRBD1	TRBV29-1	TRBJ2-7	CSVGRDSTYEQYF	TGCAGCGTCGGTCGGGACAGCACCTACGAGCAGTACTTC
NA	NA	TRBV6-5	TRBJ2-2	CASSYPGGLGELFF	TGTGCCAGCAGTTACCCAGGCGGTCTAGGGGAGCTGTTTTTT
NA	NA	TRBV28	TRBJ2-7	CASSRGGTYEQYF	TGTGCCAGCAGTCGGGGCGGAACCTACGAGCAGTACTTC
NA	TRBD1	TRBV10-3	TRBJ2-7	CAISEQGGPYEQYF	TGTGCCATCAGTGAACAGGGGGGCCCCTACGAGCAGTACTTC
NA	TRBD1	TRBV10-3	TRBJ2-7	CAISEGQANKDGQYF	TGTGCCATCAGTGAGGGACAGGCCAACAAGGATGGGCAGTACTTC
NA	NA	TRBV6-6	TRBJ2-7	CASSYDLFSEQYF	TGTGCCAGCAGTTACGATCTCTTTTCCGAGCAGTACTTC
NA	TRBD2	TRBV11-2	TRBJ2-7	CASSRRTSGGSSSYEQYF	TGTGCCAGCAGCCGCCGGACTAGCGGGGGCTCGAGCTCCTACGAGCAGTACTTC
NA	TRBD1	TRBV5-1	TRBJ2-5	CASSLRGGLEETQYF	TGCGCCAGCAGCTTGAGAGGGGGCCTGGAGGAGACCCAGTACTTC
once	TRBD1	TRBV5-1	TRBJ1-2	CASSMGQGFNYGYTF	TGCGCCAGCAGCATGGGACAGGGGTTTAACTATGGCTACACCTTC
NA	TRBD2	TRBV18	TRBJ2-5	CASSKSSGGTLQETQYF	TGTGCCAGCTCAAAATCTAGCGGGGGGACCCTCCAAGAGACCCAGTACTTC
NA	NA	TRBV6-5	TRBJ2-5	CASSDYASETQYF	TGTGCCAGCAGTGATTACGCGTCGGAGACCCAGTACTTC
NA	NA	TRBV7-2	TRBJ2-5	CASSLVGAGAGETQYF	TGTGCCAGCAGCTTAGTTGGTGCGGGGGCAGGGGAGACCCAGTACTTC
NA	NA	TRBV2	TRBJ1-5	CASSYGTFNQPQHF	TGTGCCAGCAGCTACGGGACGTTCAATCAGCCCCAGCATTTT
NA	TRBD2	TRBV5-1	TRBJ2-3	CASSLILAGGTDTQYF	TGCGCCAGCAGCTTGATTCTAGCGGGGGGCACAGATACGCAGTATTTT
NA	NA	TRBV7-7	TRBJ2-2	CASSLVGNTGELFF	TGTGCCAGCAGCTTAGTCGGGAACACCGGGGAGCTGTTTTTT
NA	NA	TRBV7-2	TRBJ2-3	CASSLSVLSTDTQYF	TGTGCCAGCAGCTTATCGGTACTCAGCACAGATACGCAGTATTTT
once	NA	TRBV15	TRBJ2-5	CATGSGSGWGQYF	TGTGCCACCGGGTCGGGGTCGGGATGGGGCCAGTACTTC
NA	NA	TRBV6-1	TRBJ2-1	CASRISTASYNEQFF	TGTGCCAGCAGGATAAGTACGGCCTCCTACAATGAGCAGTTCTTC
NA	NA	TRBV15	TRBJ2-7	CATRSRGAYEQYF	TGTGCCACCAGATCTAGGGGGGCCTACGAGCAGTACTTC
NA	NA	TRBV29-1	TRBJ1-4	CSVCMTSTAPNEKLFF	TGCAGCGTTTGCATGACCTCGACAGCTCCTAATGAAAAACTGTTTTTT
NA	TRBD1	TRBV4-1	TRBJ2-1	CASRRGQGDEQFF	TGCGCCAGCAGGCGCGGACAGGGCGATGAGCAGTTCTTC
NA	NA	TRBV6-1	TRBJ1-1	CASSKVELNTEAFF	TGTGCCAGCAGTAAGGTAGAGTTGAACACTGAAGCTTTCTTT
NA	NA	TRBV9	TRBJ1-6	CASSQGPLNSPLHF	TGTGCCAGCAGCCAGGGACCGCTAAATTCACCCCTCCACTTT
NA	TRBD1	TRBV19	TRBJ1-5	CASSHGQGRNQPQHF	TGTGCCAGTAGTCACGGACAGGGTCGAAATCAGCCCCAGCATTTT
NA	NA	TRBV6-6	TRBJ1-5	CASSYGRAGNQPQHF	TGTGCCAGCAGCTATGGCAGGGCTGGGAATCAGCCCCAGCATTTT
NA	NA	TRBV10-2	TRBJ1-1	CASSPTNTEAFF	TGCGCCAGCAGTCCGACGAACACTGAAGCTTTCTTT
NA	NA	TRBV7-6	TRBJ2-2	CASSFSTGELFF	TGTGCCAGCAGCTTCTCCACCGGGGAGCTGTTTTTT
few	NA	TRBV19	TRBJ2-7	CASSIDLGEQYF	TGTGCCAGTAGTATAGATCTAGGCGAGCAGTACTTC
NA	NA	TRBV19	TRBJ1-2	CASSVRQGRGYTF	TGTGCCAGTAGTGTTCGGCAGGGGCGCGGCTACACCTTC
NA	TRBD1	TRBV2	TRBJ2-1	CASIRDRSNRNEQFF	TGTGCCAGCATCAGGGACAGGTCAAACCGGAATGAGCAGTTCTTC
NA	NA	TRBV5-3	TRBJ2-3	CARSVMKRVGERDTQYF	TGTGCCAGAAGCGTCATGAAGCGGGTGGGGGAACGAGATACGCAGTATTTT
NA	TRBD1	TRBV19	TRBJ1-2	CASSWQGANYGYTF	TGTGCCAGTAGCTGGCAGGGGGCTAACTATGGCTACACCTTC
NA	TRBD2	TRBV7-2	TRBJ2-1	CASSLRRALAGREQFF	TGTGCCAGCAGCTTGCGTCGCGCCCTCGCCGGGAGGGAGCAGTTCTTC
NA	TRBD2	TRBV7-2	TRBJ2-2	CASKAGGLTGELFF	TGTGCCAGCAAAGCGGGGGGTCTCACCGGGGAGCTGTTTTTT
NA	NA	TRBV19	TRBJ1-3	CASLNRQAGGNTIYF	TGTGCCAGTCTTAACCGACAGGCGGGTGGAAACACCATATATTTT
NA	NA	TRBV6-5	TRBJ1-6	CASSYGAGDRPLHF	TGTGCCAGCAGTTACGGGGCAGGAGACCGACCCCTCCACTTT
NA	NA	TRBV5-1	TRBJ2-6	CASTRGGPGANVLTF	TGCGCCAGCACCCGTGGGGGGCCTGGGGCCAACGTCCTGACTTTC